The 8 T cell receptor beta chains presented below share a single source sample, sequenced in a study of blood T cell repertoires in COVID-19. Clones were read by immunoSEQ multiplex PCR, and TCRdb kept only the in-frame ones, dropping some. The sample includes around 300,000 clones, 75% to 90% of them seen just once. The sequenced material came from peripheral blood. These receptor sequences come from a woman between 35 and 50 years old who had recovered from COVID-19.

CDR3 nucleotides: TGCACCAGCAGCCGGCAGGCGGGGGCGATGAACACTGAAGCTTTCTTT. As protein: CTSSRQAGAMNTEAFF. The V gene is TRBV1, the J gene TRBJ1-1. TRBV1 is a pseudogene segment. The CDR3 has 16 amino acids.

The chain combines TRBV28 with TRBJ2-7; TRBD1 agrees at 9 bases. The CDR3 consists of 15 residues. The J segment lost 3 bases and the V segment lost 5 bases, leaving 8 bases of the junction unmatched. Germline CDR1 and CDR2: MDHEN and SYDVKM. CDR3 sequence: CASSDPGQGSYEQYF. The CDR3 DNA is TGTGCCAGCAGTGATCCGGGACAGGGCAGCTACGAGCAGTACTTC.

This clone was picked up one time. The chain links TRBV7-9 to TRBJ1-2; possibly TRBD1 for D (6 bases). V was cut by 5 bases and J by 7 bases, with 17 bases left in between. The CDR3 is 14 amino acids. Germline loops: CDR1 SEHNR, CDR2 FQNEAQ (reference sequence). In nucleotides, the CDR3 is TGTGCCAGCAGCCCAGGGACATTAGGTAGTGGCTACACCTTC. Protein: CASSPGTLGSGYTF.

The chain links TRBV12-3 or TRBV12-4 to TRBJ1-5, with D unclear. The CDR3 length is 13 residues. V was trimmed by 2 bases and J by 7 bases, leaving 9 bases between them. CDR3 bases: TGTGCCAGCAGTTTATCCGCGGGGCAGCCCCAGCATTTT. Its translation is CASSLSAGQPQHF.

This chain links TRBV19 with TRBJ2-7, with TRBD1 matching over 9 bases. The CDR3 is 15 amino acids. The V gene end was trimmed by 4 bases and the J gene end by 2 bases; junction bases not matched to a gene: 6. Per the germline V gene, CDR1 is LNHDA and CDR2 is SQIVND (reference sequence). The CDR3 loop is CASSTGQGKAYEQYF. The CDR3 bases are TGTGCCAGTAGTACCGGACAGGGGAAAGCCTACGAGCAGTACTTC.

The chain employs TRBV29-1 and TRBJ1-1, with a weak D call TRBD1 (6 bases). V lost 6 bases and J lost 4, with 27 bases in between. This CDR3 contains 17 residues. CDR1 SQVTM and CDR2 ANQGSEA come from the germline V gene. DNA for the CDR3: TGCAGCGTCGGGGGGGAGCTCCGAGGACAGAAAACCACTGAAGCTTTCTTT. It codes for CSVGGELRGQKTTEAFF.

The chain links TRBV27 to TRBJ2-5; the match to TRBD2 covers 12 bases. CDR3 length: 14 amino acids. Trimming at V came to 6 bases and at J to 4 bases, leaving 3 bases not matched to a gene. The germline V gene has CDR1 MNHEY and CDR2 SMNVEV (reference sequence). The CDR3, as DNA: TGTGCCAGCAGACCTAGCGGGAGGGGAGAGACCCAGTACTTC. This translates into CASRPSGRGETQYF.

The chain employs TRBV5-1 and TRBJ1-1; no reliable D call. The CDR3 length is 15 residues. Trimming took off 0 bases at V and 0 bases at J, with 9 bases between the two ends. CDR1 and CDR2 (germline): SGHRS, YFSETQ. The CDR3: CASSLGVVMNTEAFF. CDR3 in DNA: TGCGCCAGCAGCTTGGGCGTAGTCATGAACACTGAAGCTTTCTTT.